A single count supports the clone carrying this TCR beta chain. This same CDR3 is encoded by further DNA sequences in the sample. The sample is drawn from a study of shared clonotypes between healthy human individuals. This CDR3 spans 16 amino acids. V dropped 0 bases and J dropped 0 bases, with 8 bases sitting between them. Germline loops: CDR1 KGHSH, CDR2 LQKENI. The protocol was immunoSEQ multiplex PCR, while the TCRdb copy is restricted to in-frame clones and leaves out a portion. The data hold approximately 500,000 clones, with about four fifths observed a single time. The chain combines TRBV18 with TRBJ2-2; D possibly corresponds to TRBD2 (5 bases). This receptor was obtained from a woman in her forties in good health. Some clones in this sample may be carry-over from other donors' samples. Sequencing was done on a sample of PBMCs. CDR3 loop: CASSPPAGPNTGELFF. In DNA form, the CDR3 reads TGTGCCAGCTCACCACCGGCGGGCCCGAACACCGGGGAGCTGTTTTTT.